The subject of this entry is one T cell receptor beta chain. As processed by the authors: For nucleated cells, counts were estimated from reference gene primer amplification. TCRdb keeps only in-frame clones here, not all; method: immunoSEQ multiplex PCR. Clone size and V and J calls were adopted from that table, with D and trimming inferred from the DNA. This repertoire shows under 130,000 clones, roughly two thirds found once; its top ten account for less than 6.5%. This specimen comes from a study of blood T cell repertoires in COVID-19. Study context: The samples span acute and convalescent COVID-19 from the United States, Italy and Spain. PBMCs, B-cell-depleted T cells, or T cells provided the cDNA or gDNA that made up the material.

The sequenced sample was peripheral blood. This clonotype originated in a man older than 75 with acute or convalescent COVID-19.

Written as DNA, the CDR3 is TGTGCCACCAGCAGTCGGACAGGGCGTTGGGAGGAGACCCAGTACTTC. It translates to CATSSRTGRWEETQYF. V gene TRBV15 combines with J gene TRBJ2-5; the match to TRBD1 covers 8 bases. The V gene's germline CDR1 is LNHNV and CDR2 YYDKDF (reference sequence). This CDR3 has 16 amino acids. With 3 bases clipped from V and 5 bases from J, the junction kept 11 bases outside the gene matches.